A selection of T cell receptor beta chains follows, all from one sample in a study of T cell repertoires in cytomegalovirus infection. TCRdb reanalysed the reads using MiXCR and keeps one entry per CDR3 protein. The repertoire holds about 920,000 distinct CDR3 sequences, with around 30% as singletons. Their specific antigens are unknown. The sequenced sample was cultured CD8+ T cells from PBMCs, obtained from culture after CMV antigen stimulation. The receptors come from a human donor in good health (CMV status not recorded). Some clones in this sample may be carry-over from other donors' samples. The CDR3 runs from the conserved cysteine through the conserved F or W. A D gene is named only where the DNA matches it firmly. Part of the rows lack a size; the others show once, few, many or a class for expanded clones.

cdr3_length,clone_size,v_call,d_call,j_call,cdr3_aa,cdr3_nt
19,many,TRBV7-9,NA,TRBJ2-2,CASKQMEGQKSSNTGELFF,TGTGCCAGCAAGCAGATGGAGGGACAGAAGAGTTCGAACACCGGGGAGCTGTTTTTT
15,NA,TRBV27,TRBD1,TRBJ1-1,CASSPLGTGFVEAFF,TGTGCCAGCAGTCCGTTGGGGACAGGGTTTGTTGAAGCTTTCTTT
16,NA,TRBV6-6,NA,TRBJ1-5,CASSYLAPRSNQPQHF,TGTGCCAGCAGTTACCTAGCCCCTCGGAGCAATCAGCCCCAGCATTTT
15,few,TRBV4-1,NA,TRBJ1-5,CASSEWSEGNQPQHF,TGCGCCAGCAGCGAGTGGTCCGAGGGCAATCAGCCCCAGCATTTT
19,NA,TRBV6-1,TRBD2,TRBJ2-1,CASSPPGLAGIKVYNEQFF,TGTGCCAGCAGCCCCCCGGGACTAGCGGGTATTAAGGTGTACAATGAGCAGTTCTTC
15,NA,TRBV6-5,NA,TRBJ2-3,CASSYWDGGTDTQYF,TGTGCCAGCAGTTACTGGGACGGAGGCACAGATACGCAGTATTTT
18,many,TRBV27,TRBD1,TRBJ2-7,CASSPQIHRGYPTYEQYF,TGTGCCAGCAGTCCCCAAATACACAGGGGGTATCCCACCTACGAGCAGTACTTC
17,many,TRBV7-6,NA,TRBJ1-1,CASSTGSGNLPDTEAFF,TGTGCCAGCAGCACCGGCAGTGGGAACCTTCCTGACACTGAAGCTTTCTTT
8,NA,TRBV29-1,NA,TRBJ1-1,CSVPEAFF,TGCAGCGTGCCTGAAGCTTTCTTT
12,many,TRBV12-3/TRBV12-4,NA,TRBJ2-7,CASSFGRYEQYF,TGTGCCAGCAGCTTTGGTAGATACGAGCAGTACTTC